This T cell receptor (beta chain) was observed in a study of T cell responses to AZD1222 COVID-19 vaccine. The study's findings and limits: After two AZD1222 doses, spike-specific TCR breadth and depth rose versus day 0.

CDR3 length equals 14 residues. Germline CDR1 MDHEN, CDR2 SYDVKM. V lost 6 bases to trimming and J lost 2 bases, with 11 bases between them. Data came from immunoSEQ multiplex PCR; TCRdb stores just in-frame clones and leaves some out. This sample has over 80,000 clones, with 75% to 90% found just once. Note on this clone: Its antigen is still unknown.

Sequencing was performed on peripheral blood, taken on day 0 of AZD1222 vaccination. This chain joins TRBV28 and TRBJ1-5; a weak D match, TRBD1 (5 bases). The TCR originated in an adult in good health. CDR3 loop: CASRTTAGNQPQHF. CDR3 in DNA: TGTGCCAGCAGAACGACAGCGGGCAATCAGCCCCAGCATTTT.